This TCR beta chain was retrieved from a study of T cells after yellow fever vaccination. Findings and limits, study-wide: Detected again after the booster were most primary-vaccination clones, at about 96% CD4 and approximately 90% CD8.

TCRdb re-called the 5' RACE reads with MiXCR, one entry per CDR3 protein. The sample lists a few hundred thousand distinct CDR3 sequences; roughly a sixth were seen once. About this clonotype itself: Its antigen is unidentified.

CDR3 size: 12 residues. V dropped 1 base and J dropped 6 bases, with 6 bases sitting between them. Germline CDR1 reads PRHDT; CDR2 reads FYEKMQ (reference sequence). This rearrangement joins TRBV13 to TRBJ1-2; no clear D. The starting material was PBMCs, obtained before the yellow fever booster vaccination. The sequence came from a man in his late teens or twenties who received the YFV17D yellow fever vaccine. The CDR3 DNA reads TGTGCCAGCAGCTTAGAGAACGATGGCTACACCTTC. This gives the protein CASSLENDGYTF.